This entry lists 10 T cell receptor beta chains sequenced from one sample in a study of identical twins. TCRdb reanalysed the 5' RACE reads using MiXCR and keeps one entry per CDR3 protein. The data show about 720,000 distinct CDR3 sequences, with 15% to 20% seen just once and over 10% held by the top ten. This sample also belongs to another study, concerning T cells expressing NK-cell markers.

What was sequenced was PBMCs. The receptors shown here come from a woman younger than 35 in good health.

This clonotype was seen a handful of times. J is TRBJ2-2 and V is TRBV20-1, with 13 nucleotides matching TRBD2. The CDR3 loop spans 18 amino acids. With V trimmed by 3 bases and J by 0 bases, 7 bases remained unmatched. CDR1 and CDR2 (germline): DFQATT, SNEGSKA (reference sequence). The CDR3 spells CSASGLAGVGPNTGELFF. CDR3 in DNA: TGCAGTGCTAGTGGACTAGCGGGAGTGGGCCCGAACACCGGGGAGCTGTTTTTT.

This clonotype was detected a few times. This rearrangement joins TRBV20-1 to TRBJ2-5, with TRBD1 matching over 12 bases. The CDR3 is 16 amino acids. Trimming took 3 bases from V and 5 from J; bases not matched to a gene: 10. CDR1 is DFQATT, CDR2 SNEGSKA, per germline (reference sequence). Here the CDR3 reads CSARGTGGLTVETQYF. The CDR3 region has the DNA TGCAGTGCTAGGGGGACAGGGGGCCTGACGGTGGAGACCCAGTACTTC.

This clonotype was counted only a few times. For the CDR3, the DNA is TGTGCCAGCAGTGAAGCGCGGGAGGGAGATACGCAGTATTTT. This codes for CASSEAREGDTQYF. This chain uses TRBV2 with TRBJ2-3; 9 nucleotides align to TRBD2. The V gene end was trimmed by 0 bases and the J gene end by 5 bases; junction bases not matched to a gene: 0. The CDR3 is 14 amino acids. Germline V gene lookup returns CDR1 SNHLY and CDR2 FYNNEI.

This chain joins TRBV7-2 and TRBJ1-1; possibly TRBD1 for D (6 bases). Trimming stripped 5 bases from V and 3 bases from J, with 16 bases between. Germline values: CDR1 SGHTA, CDR2 FQGNSA. The CDR3 extends over 15 amino acids. The CDR3 bases are TGTGCCAGCAGCGAACCTCCAACAGGGTACACTGAAGCTTTCTTT. Residues: CASSEPPTGYTEAFF.

This clonotype was counted only a few times. The rearrangement uses TRBV6-5 and TRBJ2-7; 10 nucleotides agree with TRBD1. The CDR3 spans 16 residues. The junction had 5 bases not matched to a gene; V was cut back by 2 bases and J by 1 base. Germline V gene sequence: CDR1 MNHEY, CDR2 SVGAGI. The CDR3: CASSYPGTGDSYEQYF. DNA of the CDR3: TGTGCCAGCAGTTACCCCGGGACAGGGGATTCCTACGAGCAGTACTTC.

The chain uses TRBV24-1 and TRBJ2-5; 9 nucleotides align to TRBD1. Trimming cost V 5 bases and J 4 bases; bases outside gene matches: 10. CDR3 length equals 16 residues. The germline CDR1 and CDR2 sequences are KGHDR and SFDVKD. Here the CDR3 DNA reads TGTGCCACCAGTGCTGGACCGGACAGGGGAGGAGAGACCCAGTACTTC. This translates into CATSAGPDRGGETQYF.

This clonotype was picked up a small number of times. The chain recombines TRBV12-3 or TRBV12-4 with TRBJ2-2; 7 bases line up with TRBD2. The CDR3 sequence is 13 residues long. The junction had 3 bases not matched to a gene; V was cut back by 6 bases and J by 5 bases. The CDR3 is CASSSRGTGELFF. As DNA, the CDR3 is TGTGCCAGCAGCTCGCGGGGGACCGGGGAGCTGTTTTTT.

This clonotype was found a few times. The rearrangement joins TRBV18 to TRBJ2-3, with TRBD1 matching over 10 bases. The germline gives CDR1 KGHSH, CDR2 LQKENI. After removal of 3 bases from V and 4 bases from J, the junction contained 7 bases not matched to a gene. This CDR3 has 16 residues. DNA of the CDR3: TGTGCCAGCTCACCCGACAGGGGGCTTCTTTCAGATACGCAGTATTTT. It encodes CASSPDRGLLSDTQYF.

The chain carries TRBV20-1 and TRBJ2-1; the D gene is possibly TRBD1 (6 bases). This CDR3 is built from 14 residues. With 3 bases removed from V and 6 bases from J, the gap between germline ends came to 15 bases. Looked up from germline, CDR1 is DFQATT and CDR2 is SNEGSKA (reference sequence). The CDR3, as DNA: TGCAGTGCTAGGCCCGGACAGCGTCCCAATGAGCAGTTCTTC. Translating it yields CSARPGQRPNEQFF.

In this sample, this clonotype turned up a few times. V gene TRBV20-1 combines with J gene TRBJ1-2, with D possibly TRBD1 on 5 matching bases. CDR3 size: 14 residues. Germline V gene data show CDR1 as DFQATT and CDR2 as SNEGSKA (reference sequence). Trimming stripped 5 bases from V and 8 bases from J, with 21 bases between. CDR3: CSAAPGQGGKGYTF. The CDR3 DNA reads as TGCAGTGCTGCCCCCGGCCAGGGTGGTAAAGGCTACACCTTC.